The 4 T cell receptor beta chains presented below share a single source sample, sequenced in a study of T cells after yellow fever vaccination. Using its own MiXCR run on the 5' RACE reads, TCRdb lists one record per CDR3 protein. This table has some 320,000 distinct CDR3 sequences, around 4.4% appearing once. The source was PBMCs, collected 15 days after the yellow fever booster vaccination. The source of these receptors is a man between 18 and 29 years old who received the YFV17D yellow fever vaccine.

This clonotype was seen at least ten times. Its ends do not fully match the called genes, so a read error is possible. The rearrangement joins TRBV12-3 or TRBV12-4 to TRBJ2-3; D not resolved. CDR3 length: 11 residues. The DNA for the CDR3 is TGTGCCAGCAGCTTAGGAGATACGCAGTATTTT. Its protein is CASSLGDTQYF.

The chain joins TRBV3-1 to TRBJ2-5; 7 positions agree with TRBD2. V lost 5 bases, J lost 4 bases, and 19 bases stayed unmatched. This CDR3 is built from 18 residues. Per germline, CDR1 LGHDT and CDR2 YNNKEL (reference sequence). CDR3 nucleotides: TGTGCCAGCAGCTCCCCCCCGGTGCGAGCGGGGAGTCGAGAGACCCAGTACTTC. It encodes CASSSPPVRAGSRETQYF.

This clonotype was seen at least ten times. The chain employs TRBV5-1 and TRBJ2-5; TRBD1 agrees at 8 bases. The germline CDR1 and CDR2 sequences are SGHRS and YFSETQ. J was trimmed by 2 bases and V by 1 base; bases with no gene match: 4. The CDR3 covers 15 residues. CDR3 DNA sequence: TGCGCCAGCAGCTTGTTGACAGGGGCTCAAGAGACCCAGTACTTC. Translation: CASSLLTGAQETQYF.

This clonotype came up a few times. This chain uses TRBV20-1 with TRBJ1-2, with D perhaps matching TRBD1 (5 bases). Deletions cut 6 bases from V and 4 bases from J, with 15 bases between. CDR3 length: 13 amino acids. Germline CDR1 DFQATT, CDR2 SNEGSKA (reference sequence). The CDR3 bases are TGCAGTGCCCTGGACGAGAGGGGCTATGGCTACACCTTC. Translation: CSALDERGYGYTF.